One TCR beta chain is described in this entry. Its antigen specificity is not known. No quality values exist for individual bases; no much larger clone is one base distant. This entry is derived from a study of cytomegalovirus exposure and HLA in healthy donors (dated by TCRdb to about 2017). Study-wide context: A later analysis indicated that the roughly 120 validation repertoires were generated on the platform also employed for the 700 or so repertoires of the first cohort. The study aimed to test whether signatures of past pathogen exposure could be identified by cataloging public T cell receptors. A separate validation cohort of 90 to 150 different subjects was used in addition to the approximately 640-subject first cohort. High-throughput TCR immunosequencing, statistical association of individual TCRs with disease status, and machine learning were combined to predict cytomegalovirus infection status. What the research found in general, with its limitations: The authors suggested that the approach could potentially be extended to other disease states and immunological phenotypes. In vitro tests confirmed that a few of the cytomegalovirus-associated TCR beta chains recognize cytomegalovirus antigens. In a later analysis, TCRs clustered in the first cohort were found to also tend to co-occur in the 130 or so validation repertoires, with 85% to 95% of cluster scores above 0. The study gave a list of 150 to 200 TCR beta chains associated with cytomegalovirus. Across donors, most TCR sequences were observed very rarely, whereas some public TCRs were present in many individuals. The classifier was reported to diagnose cytomegalovirus status with high specificity and sensitivity in both the original and validation cohorts. A later analysis lacked HLA typing for the validation cohort, so it scored co-occurrence in that cohort across all 120 repertoires.

The germline V gene gives CDR1 as SGHAT and CDR2 as FQNNGV. Here V drops 1 base and J drops 4 bases, and the junction holds 2 bases not matched to any gene. The CDR3 spans 14 residues, from the cysteine through the phenylalanine. Only CDR3 DNA remains: 42 bases, in frame from the first base. The donors belonged to the validation cohort of about 110 subjects, which was separate from the approximately 610-subject first cohort. Libraries were built with the immunoSEQ multiplex PCR assay. The study's processing was this. To diagnose cytomegalovirus status from the catalog of TCR beta chain sequences, a statistical classification framework was built. Not all clones reach the TCRdb copy of this immuneACCESS table, which keeps in-frame sequences only. Checked studies attribute under half of the gap to unresolved V genes and leave the rest unexplained. V, J and clone size are those of that table, while D and trimming were read from the DNA. Counted in this sample were 150,000 to 200,000 clones; 84% of them appeared once. The ten biggest clones cover roughly a tenth of the sample.

This receptor was identified in a man aged 30 to 45 in good health and CMV-seropositive. The rearranged chain carries TRBV11-2 and TRBJ2-5, with TRBD2 matching 8 junction bases. Sequencing was performed on PBMCs. CDR3 sequence: CASSLGREGETQYF. The DNA is as follows: TGTGCCAGCAGCTTAGGCCGGGAGGGAGAGACCCAGTACTTC.